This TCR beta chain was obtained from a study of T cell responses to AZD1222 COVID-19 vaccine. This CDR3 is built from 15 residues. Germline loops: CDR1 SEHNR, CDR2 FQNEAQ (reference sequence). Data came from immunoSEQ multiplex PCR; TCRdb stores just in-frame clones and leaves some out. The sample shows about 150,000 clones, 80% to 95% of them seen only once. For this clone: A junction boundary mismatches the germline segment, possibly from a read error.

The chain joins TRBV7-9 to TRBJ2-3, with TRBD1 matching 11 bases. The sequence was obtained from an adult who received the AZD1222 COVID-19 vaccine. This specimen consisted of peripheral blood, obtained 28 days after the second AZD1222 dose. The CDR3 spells CASRLGTGGTDTQYF. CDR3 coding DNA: TGTGCCAGCAGGTTAGGGACAGGGGGAACAGATACGCAGTATTTT.